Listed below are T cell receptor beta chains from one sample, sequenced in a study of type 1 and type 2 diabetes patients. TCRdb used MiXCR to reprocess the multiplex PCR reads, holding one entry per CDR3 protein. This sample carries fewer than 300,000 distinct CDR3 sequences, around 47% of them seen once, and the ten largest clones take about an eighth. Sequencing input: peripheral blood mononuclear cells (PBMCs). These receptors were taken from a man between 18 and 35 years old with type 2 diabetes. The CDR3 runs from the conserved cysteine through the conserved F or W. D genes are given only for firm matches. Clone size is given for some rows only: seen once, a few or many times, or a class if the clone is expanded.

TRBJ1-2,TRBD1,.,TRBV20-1,TGCAGTGCATCGGACAGGTTCGGATATGGCTACACCTTC,CSASDRFGYGYTF
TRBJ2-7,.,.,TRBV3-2,TGTGCCAGCAGCCAAGTCGTTTCGTACAGGGACCTCTACGAGCAGTACTTC,CASSQVVSYRDLYEQYF
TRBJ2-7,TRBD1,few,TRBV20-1,TGCAGTGCTAGAGATGCAGGACAGGGGTTCCTTGACGAGCAGTACTTC,CSARDAGQGFLDEQYF
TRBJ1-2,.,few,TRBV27,TGTGCCAGCAGGGGGGCTCTAAGGCGCTACACCTTC,CASRGALRRYTF
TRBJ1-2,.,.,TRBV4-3,TGCGCCAGCAGCCAAGAATTGGGTAACTATGGCTACACCTTC,CASSQELGNYGYTF
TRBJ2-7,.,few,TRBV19,TGTGCCAGTAGCCCTAGGGCCACAATCTCCTACGAGCAGTACTTC,CASSPRATISYEQYF
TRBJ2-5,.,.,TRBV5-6,TGTGCCAGCAGCGGATTCCGGACCTTACAAGAGACCCAGTACTTC,CASSGFRTLQETQYF
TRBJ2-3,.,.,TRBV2,TGTGCCAGCATTTTAGGACAGCGGACAGATACGCAGTATTTT,CASILGQRTDTQYF
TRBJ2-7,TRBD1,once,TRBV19,TGTGCCAGTAGTATAACGCCGGGACAGGGGGCCTACGAGCAGTACTTC,CASSITPGQGAYEQYF
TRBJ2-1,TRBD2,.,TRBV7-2,TGTGCCAGCAGCTTAGGACTAGCGAAGATCTTC,CASSLGLAKIF
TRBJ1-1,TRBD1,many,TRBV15,TGTGCCACCAGCGGGACAGGGGGCGCAGGTTTCTTT,CATSGTGGAGFF
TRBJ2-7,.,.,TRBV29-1,TGCAGCGTTAGGGACACCTTCCACGAGCAGTACTTC,CSVRDTFHEQYF
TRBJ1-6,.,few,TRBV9,TGTGCCAGCAGCGATATCGGTCGAGGTTCACCCCTCCACTTT,CASSDIGRGSPLHF
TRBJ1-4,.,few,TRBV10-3,TGTGCCATCGAGGGGGTCGGACTTACAACTAATGAAAAACTGTTTTTT,CAIEGVGLTTNEKLFF
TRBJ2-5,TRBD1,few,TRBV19,TGTGCCAGTAGTACCGGCCGGACAGGAAAAGAGACCCAGTACTTC,CASSTGRTGKETQYF
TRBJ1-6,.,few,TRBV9,TGTGCCAGCAGCGTGGACAGCTCACCCCTCCACTTT,CASSVDSSPLHF
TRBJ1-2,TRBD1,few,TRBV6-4,TGTGCCAGCAGTAGGGGGCAGAACTATGGCTACACCTTC,CASSRGQNYGYTF
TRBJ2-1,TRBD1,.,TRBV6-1,TGTGCCAGCAGTGATCGGGACAGAAGCTACGAGCAGTTCTTC,CASSDRDRSYEQFF